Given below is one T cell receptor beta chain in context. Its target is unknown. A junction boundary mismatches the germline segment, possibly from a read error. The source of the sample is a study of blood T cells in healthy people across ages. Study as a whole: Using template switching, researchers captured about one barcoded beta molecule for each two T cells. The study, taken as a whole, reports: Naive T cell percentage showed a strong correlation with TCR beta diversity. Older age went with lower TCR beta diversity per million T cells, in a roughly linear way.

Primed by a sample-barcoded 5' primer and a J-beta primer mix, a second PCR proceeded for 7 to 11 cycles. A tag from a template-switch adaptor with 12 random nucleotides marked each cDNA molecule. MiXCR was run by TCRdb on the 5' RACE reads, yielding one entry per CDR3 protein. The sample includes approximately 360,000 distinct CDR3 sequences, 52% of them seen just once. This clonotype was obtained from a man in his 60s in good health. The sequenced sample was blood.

The chain's CDR3 is CAGSPGQNYEQYF. CDR3 DNA: TGTGCCGGCAGCCCGGGACAGAACTACGAACAGTACTTC. The chain has TRBV7-2 and TRBJ2-4; 7 bases agree with TRBD1. Germline CDR1 is SGHTA and CDR2 is FQGNSA. The CDR3 is made up of 13 amino acids.